The 3 T cell receptor beta chains presented below share a single source sample, sequenced in a study of shared clonotypes between healthy human individuals. Measured with immunoSEQ multiplex PCR; TCRdb has only the in-frame clones, and not every one. The data contain under 2.5 million clones, around 93% of them singletons. Sequenced: naive CD4+ T cells from PBMCs. Subset noted: CD45RA+ positively selected. These receptors came from a man aged 18 to 30 in good health. Some clones in this sample may be carry-over from other donors' samples.

V and J are TRBV28 and TRBJ2-1; 12 nucleotides line up with TRBD2. V lost 6 bases to trimming and J lost 4 bases; unmatched junction nucleotides: 10. From germline, CDR1 is MDHEN and CDR2 SYDVKM. The CDR3 is 17 amino acids. The DNA for the CDR3 is TGTGCCAGCAGCCCTCTAGCGGGAGGGACCCCATACAATGAGCAGTTCTTC. It translates to CASSPLAGGTPYNEQFF. Based on the CDR3 plus reference TRBV28 and TRBJ2-1, the full variable domain is DVKVTQSSRYLVKRTGEKVFLECVQDMDHENMFWYRQDPGLGLRLIYFSYDVKMKEKGDIPEGYSVSREKKERFSLILESASTNQTSMYLCASSPLAGGTPYNEQFFGPGTRLTVL.

This chain joins TRBV29-1 and TRBJ2-5, with D perhaps TRBD1 (5 bases). The DNA end is a closer match to TRBJ2-7, so the J assignment may be wrong. Germline CDR1 reads SQVTM; CDR2 reads ANQGSEA. This CDR3 contains 16 residues. The CDR3 DNA reads as TGCAGCGTTGTGTTAGGGGTCCGTCCTCTAGCCTACGAGCAGTACTTC. Its translation: CSVVLGVRPLAYEQYF.

The chain combines TRBV9 with TRBJ2-7; 11 nucleotides agree with TRBD2. The germline gives CDR1 SGDLS, CDR2 YYNGEE. The CDR3 extends over 16 amino acids. V trimming: 2 bases; J trimming: 5 bases; junction bases outside the gene matches: 9. Here the CDR3 reads CASSVRTSGSSNEQYF. The DNA of the CDR3 is TGTGCCAGCAGCGTTAGAACTAGCGGGAGCAGTAACGAGCAGTACTTC.